Presented here are 13 T cell receptor beta chains from one specimen sequenced in a study of cytomegalovirus exposure and HLA in healthy donors. Profiling relied on immunoSEQ multiplex PCR, and the TCRdb table lists in-frame clones only, not all of them. Of approximately 220,000 clones in the sample, 87% were seen once. The material sequenced was PBMCs. Every receptor here comes from a man younger than 35 in good health and CMV-seronegative.

The V gene is TRBV4-1, the J gene TRBJ2-1; TRBD1 is a possible D gene (6 bases). Germline CDR1 reads MGHRA; CDR2 reads YSYEKL. The CDR3 totals 16 residues. The V and J ends lost 4 bases and 9 bases respectively, with 22 bases between them. CDR3 residues: CASSPQGRPGSGEQFF. The CDR3 DNA follows: TGCGCCAGCAGCCCCCAGGGGCGCCCAGGGTCGGGTGAGCAGTTCTTC.

A few counts support this clone. The chain is built from TRBV4-3 and TRBJ2-3, with D maybe TRBD2 (6 bases). The length of the CDR3 is 16 residues. Trimming removed 0 bases at V and 6 bases at J, with 16 bases between. Germline loops: CDR1 LGHNA, CDR2 YSLEER. CDR3 coding DNA: TGCGCCAGCAGCCAAGAAGTTGGGCGGGGCCCGGATACGCAGTATTTT. This translates into CASSQEVGRGPDTQYF.

The chain recombines TRBV19 with TRBJ2-3; D perhaps matches TRBD2 (5 bases). In germline, CDR1 is LNHDA, CDR2 SQIVND (reference sequence). The CDR3 consists of 15 residues. V lost 5 bases, J lost 1 base, and 13 bases lay in between. The CDR3 nucleotides are TGTGCCAGTAGTGGACGAGCCGGGGGCACAGATACGCAGTATTTT. It specifies CASSGRAGGTDTQYF.

V usage is TRBV11-1 and J usage is TRBJ2-2; no reliable D call. V lost 4 bases to trimming and J lost 3 bases, with 9 bases between them. Germline V CDR1 and CDR2: SGHAT, FQDESV (reference sequence). The CDR3 consists of 14 residues. This CDR3 reads CASSSDKDTGELFF. The CDR3 DNA sequence: TGTGCCAGCAGCTCAGACAAGGACACCGGGGAGCTGTTTTTT.

V usage is TRBV19 and J usage is TRBJ2-6; perhaps TRBD1 as D (6 bases). Trimming stripped 7 bases from V and 0 bases from J, with 13 bases between. This CDR3 has 16 residues. The V gene's germline CDR1 is LNHDA and CDR2 SQIVND (reference sequence). The CDR3 nucleotides read TGTGCCAGTACTGGACAGTCGATCTCTGGGGCCAACGTCCTGACTTTC. It yields the protein CASTGQSISGANVLTF. The full variable domain, completed using reference TRBV19 and TRBJ2-6, is DGGITQSPKYLFRKEGQNVTLSCEQNLNHDAMYWYRQDPGQGLRLIYYSQIVNDFQKGDIAEGYSVSREKKESFPLTVTSAQKNPTAFYLCASTGQSISGANVLTFGAGSRLTVL.

The chain employs TRBV5-5 and TRBJ2-7; TRBD2 agrees at 7 bases. The trim removed 5 bases at V and 1 base at J, leaving 9 bases unmatched. This CDR3 comprises 15 residues. Germline V gives CDR1 SGHKS, CDR2 YYEKEE (reference sequence). The CDR3 DNA is TGTGCCAGCAGTCCCTCCGGACTAGGGTCCTACGAGCAGTACTTC. It codes for CASSPSGLGSYEQYF.

J is TRBJ2-1 and V is TRBV6-1; TRBD2 aligns across 10 bases. Germline trimming cut 2 bases from V and 2 bases from J; bases unmatched to any gene: 3. The CDR3 totals 16 residues. Germline-derived CDR1 and CDR2 are MNHNS and SASEGT. CDR3 sequence (DNA): TGTGCCAGCAGTGAATTCGGACTAGCGGCCTACAATGAGCAGTTCTTC. Encoded protein: CASSEFGLAAYNEQFF.

The table lists this clone with a count of one. The genes are TRBV9 and TRBJ2-2, with D unresolved. The CDR3 loop spans 12 amino acids. Per germline, CDR1 SGDLS and CDR2 YYNGEE. V lost 5 bases and J lost 5, with 7 bases in between. The CDR3 nucleotides read TGTGCCAGCAGGAAGGAGACCGGGGAGCTGTTTTTT. Translating gives CASRKETGELFF.

This chain uses TRBV15 with TRBJ1-2; weak D call: TRBD1 (6 bases). The CDR3 length is 14 residues. Germline CDR1 LNHNV, CDR2 YYDKDF (reference sequence). V was cut by 5 bases and J by 2 bases, with 12 bases left in between. The CDR3 spells CATSVDRLNYGYTF. The CDR3 DNA is TGTGCCACCAGCGTTGACAGGCTAAACTATGGCTACACCTTC.

The J gene is TRBJ1-2, the V gene TRBV7-8, with 11 bases lining up with TRBD1. Germline V gene data show CDR1 as SGHVS and CDR2 as FQNEAQ. V lost 0 bases to trimming and J lost 7 bases; unmatched junction nucleotides: 7. This CDR3 contains 16 residues. The CDR3 DNA reads as TGTGCCAGCAGCTTAGCAGCAGGACAGGGGGCGTCTGGCTACACCTTC. Amino acid sequence: CASSLAAGQGASGYTF. The full variable domain, its missing parts supplied by reference TRBV7-8 and TRBJ1-2, is GAGVSQSPRYKVAKRGQDVALRCDPISGHVSLFWYQQALGQGPEFLTYFQNEAQLDKSGLPSDRFFAERPEGSVSTLKIQRTQQEDSAVYLCASSLAAGQGASGYTFGSGTRLTVV.

This clone was recorded a few times. The CDR3 nucleotides read TGTGCCAGCAGCTCCCAAGGAGGACAGGTCTACAATGAGCAGTTCTTC. Its translation is CASSSQGGQVYNEQFF. J is TRBJ2-1 and V is TRBV7-2; 7 bases are shared with TRBD1. Germline V gene data show CDR1 as SGHTA and CDR2 as FQGNSA. The V gene end was trimmed by 4 bases and the J gene end by 3 bases; junction bases not matched to a gene: 9. This CDR3 has 16 amino acids.

The CDR3 sequence is CASKSGIRAYEQYF. In nucleotides, the CDR3 is TGCGCCAGTAAGAGCGGGATAAGGGCCTACGAGCAGTACTTC. This rearrangement joins TRBV5-1 to TRBJ2-7, with 7 bases matching TRBD2. V shed 8 bases, J shed 2 bases, and the junction held 10 bases outside the gene matches. The CDR3 spans 14 residues. Germline CDR1 is SGHRS and CDR2 is YFSETQ.

The chain employs TRBV5-1 and TRBJ2-7; perhaps TRBD2 as D (6 bases). The CDR3 spans 11 residues. V lost 5 bases to trimming and J lost 6 bases, with 9 bases between them. CDR1 and CDR2 from the germline V gene are SGHRS and YFSETQ. CDR3 nucleotides: TGCGCCAGCAGAGCGGGCCTCGAGCAGTACTTC. Protein product: CASRAGLEQYF.